This T cell receptor beta chain was profiled in a study of OX40 agonist ivuxolimab in advanced cancers. Study-level background: Ivuxolimab was an agonistic, fully human IgG2 monoclonal antibody directed against OX40 (CD134), a costimulatory receptor. The paper reports the monotherapy dose-escalation portion (N of about 50 patients) of the phase I ivuxolimab trial. Intravenous ivuxolimab was administered to patients every 2 weeks at six dose levels: 0.01, 0.1, 0.3, 1.5, 3 and 10 mg/kg. Peripheral TCRbeta sequencing was intended to test whether TCR sequence diversity was altered and clonal T-cell expansion was caused by ivuxolimab. Of the approximately 53 patients in dose escalation, about 20 had hepatocellular carcinoma, about 15 had melanoma, 9 had renal cell carcinoma and 9 had head and neck cancer. Prior anti-PD-1, anti-PD-L1 or anti-CTLA-4 therapy was permitted, and less than 45% of dose-escalation patients had received checkpoint inhibitors. In the dose-escalation cohort, 65% to 90% of patients were male, and the mean age was approximately 64 years, with a range of about 20 to 90. Three dose-escalation patients achieved partial responses, one with hepatocellular carcinoma and two with cutaneous melanoma.

Patients with a history of autoimmune disease or receiving systemic immunosuppression were excluded from the trial. Peripheral blood for TCR sequencing was collected from all dose cohorts at baseline, on cycle 4 day 1, and on cycle 7 day 1. Samples were obtained from an open-label, multicenter, first-in-human phase I dose-escalation trial of ivuxolimab. The trial enrolled adults with locally advanced or metastatic head and neck squamous cell, hepatocellular, melanoma or renal cell carcinoma. Before TCR sequencing, CD4+ T cells and CD8+ T cells were sorted from peripheral blood as separate populations. The paper's findings and limits, for the study overall: Low levels of normalized T-cell clonal expansion were also seen in some patients who did not respond. Partial responders in the 0.1-3.0 mg/kg groups had among the lowest normalized peripheral clonal expansion, especially among CD8+ T cells. Antigen specificity was not determined for the clonally expanded peripheral T cells. At doses of 0.1 to 3.0 mg/kg, clonal expansion of both CD4+ and CD8+ T cells in blood was seen between baseline and week 6. After ivuxolimab, CD8+ T cells had more expanded clones than CD4+ T cells on average.

To sequence the TCRbeta CDR3 region, genomic DNA was isolated from the sorted cells. The immunoSEQ Assay was used to sequence the TCRbeta CDR3 regions. TCRdb's version of the immuneACCESS table is confined to in-frame rearrangements and falls short of the full clone set. An unresolved V gene accounts for under half of the shortfall where checked; the remainder is of unknown origin. In all, the sample holds roughly 38,000 clones, and 80% to 95% of those were seen once. The leading ten clones occupy roughly a fifth of the sample. CDR1 and CDR2 (SGDLS, YYNGEE) derive from the germline V gene. The CDR3 covers 13 residues, taking in both the cysteine and the phenylalanine. Only the CDR3 portion is preserved as DNA: 39 bases, with reading frame beginning at the first base. V was cut back by 3 bases and J by 6 bases, leaving a gap of 13 bases between them. Worth noting for this clone: Its recognized antigen is unknown. Within one base of it there is no much larger clone, and no base qualities were kept.

Material: CD4+ or CD8+ T cells sorted from blood, obtained in a trial of the OX40 agonist ivuxolimab. The sequence was collected from an adult with an advanced solid tumor such as melanoma, head and neck, liver or kidney cancer. Recombination connected TRBV9 to TRBJ2-7; TRBD1 is a possible D gene, resting on 6 matching bases. DNA sequence: TGTGCCAGCAGCGCAGGCCTAGGGGGCGAGCAGTACTTC. Its amino acids are CASSAGLGGEQYF. The CDR3 plus the reference TRBV9 and TRBJ2-7 genes for the other parts give the full variable domain: DSGVTQTPKHLITATGQRVTLRCSPRSGDLSVYWYQQSLDQGLQFLIQYYNGEERAKGNILERFSAQQFPDLHSELNLSSLELGDSALYFCASSAGLGGEQYFGPGTRLTVT.